A single sample is the source of the 16 T cell receptor beta chains below, sequenced in a study of early T cells in non-severe SARS-CoV-2 infection. MiXCR was run by TCRdb on the 5' RACE reads, yielding one entry per CDR3 protein. Among roughly 90,000 distinct CDR3 sequences listed, under 15% were seen once. Sequences were obtained from whole blood. The origin of the receptors is an adult who was a healthcare worker with PCR-confirmed SARS-CoV-2 infection or an uninfected control (not recorded which).

The sample holds a few counts of this clonotype. The genes are TRBV24-1 and TRBJ1-1; 9 bases align to TRBD1. The V gene end was trimmed by 5 bases and the J gene end by 2 bases; junction bases not matched to a gene: 8. This CDR3 has 16 residues. Germline loops: CDR1 KGHDR, CDR2 SFDVKD. Here the CDR3 DNA reads TGTGCCACCAGTGGTATTCCGGGACAGGGAAACACTGAAGCTTTCTTT. Protein product: CATSGIPGQGNTEAFF.

This clonotype was observed at least ten times. V is TRBV29-1 and J is TRBJ2-2, with 10 positions matching TRBD2. The CDR3 loop spans 12 amino acids. CDR1 and CDR2 (germline): SQVTM, ANQGSEA. With V trimmed by 6 bases and J by 5 bases, 0 bases remained unmatched. CDR3 residues: CSVTSGTGELFF. CDR3 DNA: TGCAGCGTGACTAGCGGGACCGGGGAGCTGTTTTTT.

The J gene is TRBJ2-5, the V gene TRBV2; D not certain. From germline, CDR1 is SNHLY and CDR2 FYNNEI. Trimming shortened V by 6 bases and J by 0 bases, and 8 bases separated the two germline ends. The CDR3 has 13 amino acids. The CDR3 region has the DNA TGTGCCAGCAGAAGGTGGGACCAAGAGACCCAGTACTTC. Its protein is CASRRWDQETQYF.

The V and J genes are TRBV20-1 and TRBJ2-5; D is perhaps TRBD2 (5 bases). Germline V gene lookup returns CDR1 DFQATT and CDR2 SNEGSKA (reference sequence). The CDR3 is made up of 14 amino acids. Trimming left V 0 bases short and J 7 bases short, with 15 bases between. The CDR3 DNA reads as TGCAGTGCTAGAGATCACGGAGGCCTGGGGACCCAGTACTTC. Translated: CSARDHGGLGTQYF.

V and J are TRBV2 and TRBJ2-1, with TRBD2 matching 9 bases. V shed 11 bases and J 5 bases; nucleotides not matched to a gene: 16. The V gene's germline CDR1 is SNHLY and CDR2 FYNNEI. This CDR3 is built from 16 residues. CDR3 bases: TGTGCCTCTAGACTCGCAGGAATAGCGGGGGACAATGAGCAGTTCTTC. The encoded protein is CASRLAGIAGDNEQFF.

This clonotype was seen repeatedly, ten times or more. This chain uses TRBV2 with TRBJ2-3; the match to TRBD2 covers 9 bases. CDR3 length equals 14 residues. Germline CDR1 reads SNHLY; CDR2 reads FYNNEI. Trimming cost V 2 bases and J 9 bases; bases outside gene matches: 6. Written as DNA, the CDR3 is TGTGCCAGCAGTGAAAGGCTAGCGGGGACCACGCAGTATTTT. This sequence encodes CASSERLAGTTQYF.

The chain employs TRBV29-1 and TRBJ2-2; D gene ambiguous. Trimming removed 6 bases at V and 1 base at J, with 3 bases between. The CDR3 contains 11 residues. CDR1 and CDR2 (germline): SQVTM, ANQGSEA. The CDR3 here is CSVRNTGELFF. The CDR3 DNA follows: TGCAGCGTGAGGAACACCGGGGAGCTGTTTTTT.

This clonotype was observed a handful of times. This CDR3 is CASSEGLAVYNEQFF. The CDR3, as DNA: TGTGCCAGCAGCGAAGGACTAGCGGTTTACAATGAGCAGTTCTTC. The V call is TRBV5-5, the J call TRBJ2-1; 10 bases agree with TRBD2. The CDR3 runs to 15 residues. V was pared by 4 bases and J by 4 bases, with 5 bases of the junction left unmatched. CDR1 and CDR2 from the germline V gene are SGHKS and YYEKEE (reference sequence).

The genes are TRBV23-1 and TRBJ2-2; D remains ambiguous. TRBV23-1 counts as an open reading frame of uncertain function. This CDR3 comprises 17 residues. V gave up 4 bases and J gave up 1 base, with 16 bases separating them. CDR3 in DNA: TGCGCCAGCAGTCTTATTTTTACAGCCGAGAACACCGGGGAGCTGTTTTTT. It yields the protein CASSLIFTAENTGELFF.

This chain joins TRBV2 and TRBJ2-1; 14 bases line up with TRBD2. CDR1 is SNHLY and CDR2 is FYNNEI in the germline V gene. The CDR3 has 17 amino acids. V shed 4 bases and J 6 bases; nucleotides not matched to a gene: 8. CDR3 residues: CASSAPSGTSGGNEQFF. The DNA for the CDR3 is TGTGCCAGCAGTGCGCCCTCCGGGACTAGCGGGGGCAATGAGCAGTTCTTC.

Many counts were recorded for this clonotype. The rearrangement uses TRBV9 and TRBJ2-1; tentative D call: TRBD2 (6 bases). CDR1 is SGDLS and CDR2 is YYNGEE in the germline V gene. Deletions cut 0 bases from V and 8 bases from J, with 15 bases between. The CDR3 spans 15 residues. The CDR3 DNA is TGTGCCAGCAGCGTAGCGGGGGTCTCCTCCGATGAGCAGTTCTTC. Translated, it gives CASSVAGVSSDEQFF.

In regard to this clonotype: One junction end does not reproduce the germline sequence, and a read error may be involved. The genes are TRBV12-3 or TRBV12-4 and TRBJ1-5, with a possible D match to TRBD1 (6 bases). CDR3 length equals 15 residues. The CDR3 region has the DNA TGTGCCGGCAGTGTCAGGGGTTCAAGGGATCAGCCCCAGCATTTT. Its translation: CAGSVRGSRDQPQHF.

The rearrangement joins TRBV27 to TRBJ1-2; D not certain. The CDR3 length is 14 residues. The V end was cut by 7 bases, the J end by 0 bases, with 12 bases between. The germline CDR1 and CDR2 sequences are MNHEY and SMNVEV (reference sequence). CDR3 DNA: TGTGCCAGCATTATTTCAACAGCTAACTATGGCTACACCTTC. Its translation: CASIISTANYGYTF.

This clonotype was counted many times. The V gene is TRBV7-9, the J gene TRBJ1-1; no definite D call. The ends were cut back, 0 bases at V and 3 bases at J, with 5 bases in the middle. Looked up from germline, CDR1 is SEHNR and CDR2 is FQNEAQ (reference sequence). The CDR3 sequence is 13 residues long. CDR3 sequence reads: CASSLAWDTEAFF. Here the CDR3 DNA reads TGTGCCAGCAGCTTAGCTTGGGACACTGAAGCTTTCTTT. Variable domain in full (rest from reference TRBV7-9 and TRBJ1-1): DTGVSQNPRHKITKRGQNVTFRCDPISEHNRLYWYRQTLGQGPEFLTYFQNEAQLEKSRLLSDRFSAERPKGSFSTLEIQRTEQGDSAMYLCASSLAWDTEAFFGQGTRLTVV.

The DNA of the CDR3 is TGTGCCAGCAGTTCGGGACCATTGACCTATGGCTACACCTTC. Protein product: CASSSGPLTYGYTF. The chain carries TRBV2 and TRBJ1-2; a weak D match, TRBD1 (5 bases). V was cut by 5 bases and J by 4 bases, with 14 bases left in between. The CDR3 is made up of 14 amino acids. Germline assignment: CDR1 SNHLY and CDR2 FYNNEI.

The chain recombines TRBV28 with TRBJ2-5; D perhaps matches TRBD1 (5 bases). The length of the CDR3 is 15 residues. Germline V gives CDR1 MDHEN, CDR2 SYDVKM. V was cut by 5 bases and J by 5 bases, with 18 bases left in between. The CDR3 here is CASSPPRQRIETQYF. As DNA, the CDR3 is TGTGCCAGCAGTCCCCCCCGACAGAGGATCGAGACCCAGTACTTC. Drawing the rest from reference TRBV28 and TRBJ2-5, the complete variable domain is DVKVTQSSRYLVKRTGEKVFLECVQDMDHENMFWYRQDPGLGLRLIYFSYDVKMKEKGDIPEGYSVSREKKERFSLILESASTNQTSMYLCASSPPRQRIETQYFGPGTRLLVL.